The clone carrying this TCR beta chain came up once. The method was immunoSEQ multiplex PCR; TCRdb's version includes in-frame clones alone and lacks a portion of them. Of 86,000 or so clones detected, 90% to 95% appear once; the ten largest clones hold about 4.5%. Trimming took 1 base from V and 4 from J, leaving 8 bases between them. The germline gives CDR1 SGHNT, CDR2 YENEEA. This CDR3 contains 15 residues. The record originates from a study of blood T cell repertoires in COVID-19. Study background: T cells, B-cell-depleted T cells, or PBMCs provided the cDNA or gDNA that served as material.

The specimen was peripheral blood. This sequence originates from a human donor with active COVID-19. The donor label of this sample is uncertain. This sequence joins TRBV11-3 and TRBJ1-6; D remains unclear. CDR3 amino acids: CASSLGGQYNSPLHF. CDR3 nucleotides: TGTGCCAGCAGCTTAGGTGGGCAGTATAATTCACCCCTCCACTTT.